The clone carrying this TCR beta chain was observed a handful of times. What it binds is not known. The record originates from a study of T-cell memory formation after mild COVID-19. Study-wide findings and caveats: Proof of SARS-CoV-2 specificity was absent for the second-wave clones that crested on day 37. The appearance of some responding clones in pre-infection memory suggested that cross-reactive memory joined.

The CDR3 length is 16 residues. V was pared by 4 bases and J by 0 bases, with 15 bases between. CDR1 is SEHNR and CDR2 is FQNEAQ in the germline V gene (reference sequence). TCRdb re-derived calls from the 5' RACE reads in MiXCR, one entry per CDR3 protein. The table shows about 350,000 distinct CDR3 sequences, with roughly 15% occurring only once. V is TRBV7-9 and J is TRBJ1-1; possibly TRBD1 for D (6 bases). Sequences were obtained from PBMCs or a T cell subset sorted from them (not recorded which). The TCR comes from a man aged 18 to 30 who had mild COVID-19 (a few samples of this study predate the infection). Cell type and time point are not known. The CDR3 nucleotides read TGTGCCAGCAGCTCTTTCCGACAGGCTATGAACACTGAAGCTTTCTTT. Its protein is CASSSFRQAMNTEAFF.